The 3 T cell receptor beta chains below come from one sample, sequenced in a study of T cells in Graves' hyperthyroidism and ophthalmopathy. Amplification of TCR beta CDR3 regions used RNA as the template. The study used the HTBI primer set for a first-round RT-PCR of the TCR CDR3. Each CDR3 protein gets one entry after TCRdb re-called the multiplex PCR reads with MiXCR. The repertoire holds fewer than 400,000 distinct CDR3 sequences, with about an eighth as singletons. The source material was blood. These receptor sequences come from a man aged 45 to 65 with Graves' ophthalmopathy.

This clonotype was detected only a few times. The gene calls are TRBV5-4 and TRBJ2-1; D uncertain. V lost 0 bases and J 5 bases, leaving 12 bases between the germline ends. In germline, CDR1 is SGHNT, CDR2 YYREEE (reference sequence). CDR3 length equals 15 residues. For the CDR3, the DNA is TGTGCCAGCAGCTTGGGGAGCCGGAGCGACAATGAGCAGTTCTTC. Translation: CASSLGSRSDNEQFF.

This clonotype was counted a few times. The chain has TRBV7-9 and TRBJ1-2; no reliable D call. Germline CDR1 reads SEHNR; CDR2 reads FQNEAQ (reference sequence). This CDR3 is 12 amino acids long. V gave up 4 bases and J gave up 2 bases, with 5 bases separating them. The CDR3 bases are TGTGCCAGCAGCTCCGTCAACTATGGCTACACCTTC. It is translated as CASSSVNYGYTF.

CDR3 loop: CASSGQGHNEQYF. CDR3 coding DNA: TGCGCCAGCAGCGGACAGGGGCACAACGAGCAGTACTTC. The rearrangement joins TRBV5-1 to TRBJ2-7, with 9 bases aligning to TRBD1. The CDR3 length is 13 residues. V lost 4 bases, J lost 5 bases, and 4 bases stayed unmatched. Germline CDR1 and CDR2: SGHRS and YFSETQ. The full variable domain, in which reference TRBV5-1 and TRBJ2-7 provide the parts outside the CDR3, is KAGVTQTPRYLIKTRGQQVTLSCSPISGHRSVSWYQQTPGQGLQFLFEYFSETQRNKGNFPGRFSGRQFSNSRSEMNVSTLELGDSALYLCASSGQGHNEQYFGPGTRLTVT.